This is a list of T cell receptor beta chains from one sample in a study of shared clonotypes between healthy human individuals. Sequencing was performed with immunoSEQ multiplex PCR; in TCRdb, only in-frame clones are kept and a portion is missing. The sample has 1,400,000 or so clones, about 98.5% seen once. Sequenced material: naive CD4+ T cells sorted from blood. These TCRs come from a man aged 25 to 40 in good health. Each CDR3 is given with its conserved first and last residue. The D gene is left open where the match is weak. Only part of the rows carry a size: once, few, many, or a class if the clone is expanded.

>-|TRBJ2-1|TRBV2|TRBD1
CASRWDREFF
TGTGCCAGCAGATGGGACAGGGAGTTCTTC
>-|TRBJ2-3|TRBV4-1|-
CASSQDGPRLTGAGDTQYF
TGCGCCAGCAGCCAAGATGGCCCACGCCTGACGGGGGCGGGGGATACGCAGTATTTT
>-|TRBJ1-1|TRBV27|-
CASSLAWNRNTEAFF
TGTGCCAGCAGTCTCGCATGGAATCGGAACACTGAAGCTTTCTTT
>-|TRBJ2-1|TRBV14|-
CASSQGLLTYNEQFF
TGTGCCAGCAGCCAGGGACTCCTGACCTACAATGAGCAGTTCTTC
>-|TRBJ2-2|TRBV18|TRBD1
CASSPSGQGPFGGLFF
TGTGCCAGCTCACCATCGGGACAGGGACCGTTTGGTGGGCTGTTTTTT
>-|TRBJ2-1|TRBV5-1|TRBD2
CASSHGTSGRIEQFF
TGCGCCAGCAGCCACGGGACTAGCGGGAGAATCGAGCAGTTCTTC
>-|TRBJ1-1|TRBV6-1|-
CASSHRMNTEAFF
TGTGCCAGCTCTCACCGGATGAACACTGAAGCTTTCTTT
>once|TRBJ2-1|TRBV4-1|-
CASSQDDWGATNEQFF
TGCGCCAGCAGCCAAGATGATTGGGGCGCAACCAATGAGCAGTTCTTC
>-|TRBJ1-2|TRBV28|-
CASSSRVWTDGYTF
TGTGCCAGCAGTTCTCGGGTCTGGACGGATGGCTACACCTTC
>-|TRBJ1-5|TRBV5-6|TRBD1
CASSLALQGAQPQHF
TGTGCCAGCAGCTTGGCCTTACAGGGGGCTCAGCCCCAGCATTTT
>-|TRBJ1-5|TRBV5-4|-
CASSRDGNNQPQHF
TGTGCCAGCAGTCGGGACGGAAACAATCAGCCCCAGCATTTT
>-|TRBJ2-3|TRBV28|TRBD2
CASRIAGGTDTQYF
TGTGCCAGCAGAATAGCGGGTGGCACAGATACGCAGTATTTT
>once|TRBJ2-7|TRBV28|-
CASSRGHWEQYF
TGTGCCAGCAGCCGGGGACATTGGGAGCAGTACTTC
>-|TRBJ2-4|TRBV15|-
CATAPKAVQLAKNIQYF
TGTGCCACGGCCCCTAAGGCCGTACAATTAGCCAAAAACATTCAGTACTTC
>-|TRBJ2-5|TRBV18|-
CASSPQVEETQYF
TGTGCCAGCTCACCACAAGTTGAGGAGACCCAGTACTTC
>-|TRBJ2-7|TRBV27|-
CASSWSGVFYEQYF
TGTGCCAGCAGTTGGTCAGGGGTTTTCTACGAGCAGTACTTC
>-|TRBJ2-5|TRBV19|TRBD1
CASSNTGVGETQYF
TGTGCCAGTAGTAACACAGGGGTAGGAGAGACCCAGTACTTC
>-|TRBJ2-1|TRBV12-2|-
CASRAGDPYNEQFF
TGTGCAAGTCGAGCGGGAGATCCCTACAATGAGCAGTTCTTC
>-|TRBJ2-3|TRBV7-2|-
CASSSSIYPTNTDTQYF
TGTGCCAGCAGCTCCTCTATCTACCCCACAAACACAGATACGCAGTATTTT
>-|TRBJ2-7|TRBV29-1|TRBD1
CSVVTGQGRYEQYF
TGCAGCGTTGTAACGGGACAGGGGAGGTACGAGCAGTACTTC
>-|TRBJ1-5|TRBV5-1|-
CASSYNRGEPQHF
TGCGCCAGCAGCTACAACCGCGGGGAACCCCAGCATTTT
>-|TRBJ2-7|TRBV5-1|-
CASSLTVDSYEQYF
TGCGCCAGCAGCTTGACAGTCGACTCCTACGAGCAGTACTTC
>-|TRBJ2-1|TRBV5-1|TRBD1
CASSLGQGAWNEQFF
TGCGCCAGCAGCTTAGGACAGGGGGCTTGGAATGAGCAGTTCTTC
>-|TRBJ2-7|TRBV30|TRBD2
CAWSVQAGGYEQYF
TGTGCCTGGAGTGTACAGGCGGGAGGCTACGAGCAGTACTTC
>-|TRBJ1-1|TRBV4-1|-
CASSFGMNTEAFF
TGCGCCAGCAGCTTTGGCATGAACACTGAAGCTTTCTTT
>-|TRBJ1-4|TRBV7-9|TRBD1
CATGQGATNEKLFF
TGTGCCACGGGACAGGGAGCAACTAATGAAAAACTGTTTTTT
>-|TRBJ2-5|TRBV6-6|-
CASSYSARETQYF
TGTGCCAGCAGTTACTCGGCGAGAGAGACCCAGTACTTC
>once|TRBJ2-3|TRBV2|TRBD2
CASSELAGGGDTQYF
TGTGCCAGCAGTGAACTCGCGGGAGGTGGAGATACGCAGTATTTT
>-|TRBJ2-3|TRBV19|-
CASSIGWADTQYF
TGTGCCAGTAGTATAGGATGGGCAGATACGCAGTATTTT
>once|TRBJ2-1|TRBV18|-
CASSPPGRGYEQFF
TGTGCCAGCTCACCCCCGGGCAGGGGCTATGAGCAGTTCTTC
>-|TRBJ2-7|TRBV21-1|-
CASSKNVPATGDTYEQYF
TGTGCCAGCAGCAAAAATGTGCCGGCCACAGGCGATACCTACGAGCAGTACTTC
>-|TRBJ2-7|TRBV6-5|-
CASRRTDASYEQYF
TGTGCCAGCAGACGGACAGACGCATCCTACGAGCAGTACTTC
>-|TRBJ2-5|TRBV11-2|-
CASSLGSGTETQYF
TGTGCCAGCAGCTTAGGATCAGGGACAGAGACCCAGTACTTC
>-|TRBJ2-7|TRBV5-4|-
CASSFWDAGVQYF
TGTGCCAGCAGCTTTTGGGATGCGGGCGTGCAGTACTTC
>-|TRBJ1-5|TRBV19|-
CASSIRFTSNQPQHF
TGTGCCAGTAGTATCCGCTTCACTAGCAATCAGCCCCAGCATTTT
>-|TRBJ1-2|TRBV9|TRBD1
CASSLGDRGIFGYTF
TGTGCCAGCAGCCTAGGGGACAGGGGGATTTTTGGCTACACCTTC
>once|TRBJ2-2|TRBV28|-
CASSPNLGSPGELFF
TGTGCCAGCAGCCCCAATTTAGGTTCACCCGGGGAGCTGTTTTTT
>-|TRBJ2-3|TRBV9|-
CASSHFGTDPIPTQYF
TGTGCCAGCAGCCATTTTGGGACCGACCCCATTCCTACGCAGTATTTT
>-|TRBJ1-2|TRBV14|TRBD1
CASSPMTGYGYTF
TGTGCCAGCAGCCCGATGACAGGGTATGGCTACACCTTC
>-|TRBJ2-5|TRBV7-2|-
CASSLDRTSYQETQYF
TGTGCCAGCAGCTTAGACAGGACATCGTACCAAGAGACCCAGTACTTC
>-|TRBJ2-7|TRBV7-9|-
CASSLSSSSYEQYF
TGTGCCAGCAGCCTAAGCTCGAGCTCCTACGAGCAGTACTTC
>-|TRBJ1-2|TRBV27|TRBD1
CASSANRGGLAMRYGYTF
TGTGCCAGCAGTGCAAACAGGGGAGGCTTGGCTATGCGGTATGGCTACACCTTC
>-|TRBJ2-3|TRBV9|-
CASSTRPDGTDTQYF
TGTGCCAGCAGCACCCGACCAGACGGCACAGATACGCAGTATTTT
>-|TRBJ2-7|TRBV5-1|-
CASSLDLFGGEQYF
TGCGCCAGCAGCTTGGATCTTTTCGGGGGCGAGCAGTACTTC
>once|TRBJ2-7|TRBV5-1|-
CASSMGGYGVTYEQYF
TGCGCCAGCAGCATGGGAGGATACGGGGTCACCTACGAGCAGTACTTC
>-|TRBJ2-7|TRBV7-9|-
CASSPMKGYSSYEQYF
TGTGCCAGCAGCCCCATGAAGGGATATAGCTCCTACGAGCAGTACTTC
>once|TRBJ2-3|TRBV9|-
CASSVKGGPDTQYF
TGTGCCAGCAGCGTAAAGGGGGGGCCAGATACGCAGTATTTT
>-|TRBJ1-5|TRBV28|-
CASSLSRTFQHF
TGTGCCAGCAGTTTATCTAGGACTTTCCAGCATTTT
>-|TRBJ2-1|TRBV18|-
CASSHTGYEQFF
TGTGCCAGCTCTCATACGGGATATGAGCAGTTCTTC
>-|TRBJ1-4|TRBV11-3|-
CASSSPRMVLSNEKLFF
TGTGCCAGCAGCTCCCCGAGGATGGTCCTGAGTAATGAAAAACTGTTTTTT
>-|TRBJ2-7|TRBV6-5|-
CASSYGLSSSYEQYF
TGTGCCAGCAGTTACGGACTGTCAAGCTCCTACGAGCAGTACTTC
>-|TRBJ2-1|TRBV6-5|-
CASSSPFRGRASEQFF
TGTGCCAGCAGTTCCCCTTTTCGTGGGAGAGCTAGTGAGCAGTTCTTC
>-|TRBJ1-1|TRBV9|-
CASSVSGDSTNTEAFF
TGTGCCAGCAGCGTATCCGGCGACAGCACGAACACTGAAGCTTTCTTT
>-|TRBJ2-7|TRBV7-8|-
CASSSKGPRVLYEQYF
TGTGCCAGCAGCTCGAAGGGCCCCAGGGTGCTCTACGAGCAGTACTTC
>-|TRBJ2-1|TRBV6-6|-
CASSYSPPNEQFF
TGTGCCAGCAGTTACTCACCCCCCAATGAGCAGTTCTTC
>-|TRBJ2-7|TRBV7-9|-
CASSLGSAYGYEQYF
TGTGCCAGCAGCTTAGGATCCGCTTATGGCTACGAGCAGTACTTC
>-|TRBJ1-3|TRBV28|-
CASSLGQDAGNTIYF
TGTGCCAGCAGTTTGGGTCAAGATGCTGGAAACACCATATATTTT
>once|TRBJ1-1|TRBV6-4|-
CASSVMGQAPAFF
TGTGCCAGCAGTGTCATGGGCCAGGCCCCTGCTTTCTTT
>-|TRBJ2-2|TRBV2|TRBD2
CASSGSSGSPTGELFF
TGTGCCAGCAGTGGGTCTAGCGGGAGCCCCACCGGGGAGCTGTTTTTT